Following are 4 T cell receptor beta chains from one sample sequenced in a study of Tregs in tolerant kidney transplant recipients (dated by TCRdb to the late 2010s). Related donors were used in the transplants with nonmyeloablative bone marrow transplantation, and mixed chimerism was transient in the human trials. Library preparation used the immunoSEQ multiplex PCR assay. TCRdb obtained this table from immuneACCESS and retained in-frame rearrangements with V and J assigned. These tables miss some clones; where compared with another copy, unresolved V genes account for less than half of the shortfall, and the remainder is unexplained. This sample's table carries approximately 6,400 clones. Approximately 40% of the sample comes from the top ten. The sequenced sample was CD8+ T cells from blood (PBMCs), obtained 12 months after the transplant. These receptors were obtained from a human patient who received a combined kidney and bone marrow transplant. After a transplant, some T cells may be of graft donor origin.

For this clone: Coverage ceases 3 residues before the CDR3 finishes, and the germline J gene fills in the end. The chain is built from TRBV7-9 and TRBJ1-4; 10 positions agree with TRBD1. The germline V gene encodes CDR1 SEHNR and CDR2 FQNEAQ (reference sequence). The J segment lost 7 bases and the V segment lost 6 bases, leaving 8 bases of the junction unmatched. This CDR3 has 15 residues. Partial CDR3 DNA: TGTGCCAGCAGTCGGCTGACAGGGGGCATTGAAAAA. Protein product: CASSRLTGGIEK. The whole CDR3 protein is CASSRLTGGIEKLFF. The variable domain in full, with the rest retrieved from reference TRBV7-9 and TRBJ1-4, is DTGVSQNPRHKITKRGQNVTFRCDPISEHNRLYWYRQTLGQGPEFLTYFQNEAQLEKSRLLSDRFSAERPKGSFSTLEIQRTEQGDSAMYLCASSRLTGGIEKLFFGSGTQLSVL.

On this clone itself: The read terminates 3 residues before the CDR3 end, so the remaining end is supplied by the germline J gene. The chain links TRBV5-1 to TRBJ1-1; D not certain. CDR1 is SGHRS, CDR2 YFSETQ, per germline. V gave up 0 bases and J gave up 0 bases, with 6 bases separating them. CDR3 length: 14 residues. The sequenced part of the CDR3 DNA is TGCGCCAGCAGCTTGGCCTATTTGAACACTGAA. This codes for CASSLAYLNTE. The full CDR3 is CASSLAYLNTEAFF.

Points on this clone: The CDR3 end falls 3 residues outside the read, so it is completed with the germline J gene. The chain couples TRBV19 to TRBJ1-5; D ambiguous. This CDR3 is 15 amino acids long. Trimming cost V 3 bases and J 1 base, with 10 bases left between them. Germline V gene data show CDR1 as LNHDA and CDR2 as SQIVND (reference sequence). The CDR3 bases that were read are TGTGCCAGTAGTATCGCGGGTGGCAGCAATCAGCCC. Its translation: CASSIAGGSNQP. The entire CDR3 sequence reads CASSIAGGSNQPQHF.

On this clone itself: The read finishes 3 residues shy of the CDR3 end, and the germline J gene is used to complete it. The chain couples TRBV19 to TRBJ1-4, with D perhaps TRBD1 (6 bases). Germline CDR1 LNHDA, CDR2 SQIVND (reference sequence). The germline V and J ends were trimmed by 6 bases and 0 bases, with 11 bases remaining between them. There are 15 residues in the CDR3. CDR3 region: CASSTGTSTNEKLFF. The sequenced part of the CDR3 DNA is TGTGCCAGTAGCACCGGGACATCAACTAATGAAAAA.